The TCR beta chain under discussion was sequenced for a study of blood T cell repertoires in COVID-19. About the study: Collection of acute and convalescent COVID-19 samples took place in the United States, Italy and Spain.

V shed 7 bases, J shed 5 bases, and the junction held 4 bases outside the gene matches. CDR1 and CDR2 from the germline V gene are MDHEN and SYDVKM. This CDR3 region has 12 residues. TCRdb keeps only in-frame clones here, not all; method: immunoSEQ multiplex PCR. The data contain about 280,000 clones, approximately 91% of them singletons. The Seattle site enrolled patients during active infection and followed them longitudinally. The chain combines TRBV28 with TRBJ1-2; 7 nucleotides line up with TRBD1. Input material: peripheral blood. The clonotype comes from a woman in her 30s with COVID-19, enrolled during active disease. CDR3 in amino acids: CASTDRAYGYTF. The DNA of the CDR3 is TGTGCCAGCACAGACAGGGCGTATGGCTACACCTTC.